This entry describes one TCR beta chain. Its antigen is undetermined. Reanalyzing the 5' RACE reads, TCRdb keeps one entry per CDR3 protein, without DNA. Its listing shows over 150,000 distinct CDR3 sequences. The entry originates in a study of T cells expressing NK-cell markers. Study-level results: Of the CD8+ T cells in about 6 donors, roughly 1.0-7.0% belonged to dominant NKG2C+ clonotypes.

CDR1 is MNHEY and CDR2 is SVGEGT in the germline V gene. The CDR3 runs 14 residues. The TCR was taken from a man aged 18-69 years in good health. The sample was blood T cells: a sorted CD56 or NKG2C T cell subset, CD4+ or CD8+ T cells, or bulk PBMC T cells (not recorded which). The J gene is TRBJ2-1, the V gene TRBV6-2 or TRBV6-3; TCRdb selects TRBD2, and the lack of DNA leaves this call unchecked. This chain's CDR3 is CASGLAGESDEQFF.